Ten or more counts support the clone carrying this TCR beta chain. This record belongs to a study of neurological immune-mediated disorders. Germline values: CDR1 DFQATT, CDR2 SNEGSKA (reference sequence). V trimming: 6 bases; J trimming: 10 bases; junction bases outside the gene matches: 15. This CDR3 is built from 14 residues. TCRdb used MiXCR to reprocess the 5' RACE reads, holding one entry per CDR3 protein. The table shows roughly 39,000 distinct CDR3 sequences, with 4.8% occurring only once. Volunteers at a blood bank in Maryland, USA, were the healthy controls. The sequenced sample consisted of CD4+ T cells from blood. The chain is built from TRBV20-1 and TRBJ1-1, with 9 bases fitting TRBD1. The source of this sequence is a man aged 18 to 29 in good health. The CDR3 spells CSAPRTGASFGAFF. In DNA, the CDR3 is TGCAGTGCCCCACGGACAGGGGCTAGCTTCGGAGCTTTCTTT.